This T cell receptor (beta chain) was recovered during a study of CD8 T cells in Susac syndrome. Whole-study results and caveats: The study recognized that its TCR sequencing and HLA analysis covered a relatively small number of individuals.

Roughly 0.45 to 1 ug RNA was reverse transcribed with random hexamers. immunoSEQ multiplex PCR amplified TCR beta CDR3 across 54 Vbeta, 13 Jbeta. TCRdb re-called the immunoSEQ multiplex PCR reads through MiXCR, storing one row per CDR3 protein. The sample lists about 200,000 distinct CDR3 sequences, approximately 94% occurring once. The study used treatment-naive patients who had stable or active relapsing-remitting disease as multiple sclerosis controls. Negative isolation was used for CD8+ and CD4+ T cells and FACS enrichment for TEMRA cells. This clonotype appeared a single time. Its cognate antigen is unknown. The CDR3 runs to 13 residues. Germline CDR1 MGHRA, CDR2 YSYEKL. V was cut by 6 bases and J by 4 bases, with 12 bases left in between.

The chain links TRBV4-1 to TRBJ1-2, with D uncertain. Specimen: CD4+ T cells from PBMCs. This clonotype was obtained from a human donor with multiple sclerosis. The CDR3 nucleotides are TGCGCCAGCAGAAACGAGGGAGGCTATGGCTACACCTTC. Translation: CASRNEGGYGYTF.